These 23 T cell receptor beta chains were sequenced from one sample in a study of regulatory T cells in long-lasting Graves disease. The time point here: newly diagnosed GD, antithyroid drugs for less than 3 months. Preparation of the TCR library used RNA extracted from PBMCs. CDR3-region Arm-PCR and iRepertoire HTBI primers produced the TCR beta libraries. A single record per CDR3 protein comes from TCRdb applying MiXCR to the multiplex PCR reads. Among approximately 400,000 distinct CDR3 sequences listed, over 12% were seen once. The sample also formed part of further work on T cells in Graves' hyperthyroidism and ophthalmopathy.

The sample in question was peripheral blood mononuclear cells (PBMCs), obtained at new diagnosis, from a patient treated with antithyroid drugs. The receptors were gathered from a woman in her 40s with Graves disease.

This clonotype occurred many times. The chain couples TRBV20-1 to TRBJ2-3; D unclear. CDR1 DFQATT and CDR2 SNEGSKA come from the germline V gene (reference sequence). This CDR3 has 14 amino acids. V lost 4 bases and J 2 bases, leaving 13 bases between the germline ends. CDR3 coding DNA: TGCAGTGCTATTCTCTTGGACCTCACAGATACGCAGTATTTT. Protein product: CSAILLDLTDTQYF.

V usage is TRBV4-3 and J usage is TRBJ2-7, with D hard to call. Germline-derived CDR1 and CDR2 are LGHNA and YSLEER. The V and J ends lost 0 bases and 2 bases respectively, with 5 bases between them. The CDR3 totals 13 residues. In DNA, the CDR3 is TGCGCCAGCAGCCAAGACCGTCCCTACGAGCAGTACTTC. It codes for CASSQDRPYEQYF.

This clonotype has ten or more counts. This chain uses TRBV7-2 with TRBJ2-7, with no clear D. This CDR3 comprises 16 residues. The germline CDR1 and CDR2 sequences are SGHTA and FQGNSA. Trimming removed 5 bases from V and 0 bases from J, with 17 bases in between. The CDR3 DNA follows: TGTGCCAGCAGCCCGATCGGAAGGGAAGGCTCCTACGAGCAGTACTTC. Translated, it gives CASSPIGREGSYEQYF.

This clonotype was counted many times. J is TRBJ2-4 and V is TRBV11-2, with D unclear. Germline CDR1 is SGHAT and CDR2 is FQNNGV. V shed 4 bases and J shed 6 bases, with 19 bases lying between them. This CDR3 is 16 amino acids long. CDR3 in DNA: TGTGCCAGCAGCTCCCCCTGGGTCGTGACGTCAAACATTCAGTACTTC. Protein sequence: CASSSPWVVTSNIQYF.

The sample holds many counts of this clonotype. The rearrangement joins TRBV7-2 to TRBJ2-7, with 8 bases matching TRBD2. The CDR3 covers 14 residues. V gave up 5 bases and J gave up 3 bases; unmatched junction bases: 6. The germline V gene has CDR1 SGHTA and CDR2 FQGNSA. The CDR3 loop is CASSRLAKGYEQYF. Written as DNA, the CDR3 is TGTGCCAGCAGCCGACTAGCGAAAGGCTACGAGCAGTACTTC.

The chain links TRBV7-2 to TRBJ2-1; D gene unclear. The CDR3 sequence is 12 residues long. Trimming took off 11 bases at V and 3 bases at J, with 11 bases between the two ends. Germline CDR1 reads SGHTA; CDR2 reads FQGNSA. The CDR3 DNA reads TGTGCCGCCCAGTGGGACTACAATGAGCAGTTCTTC. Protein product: CAAQWDYNEQFF.

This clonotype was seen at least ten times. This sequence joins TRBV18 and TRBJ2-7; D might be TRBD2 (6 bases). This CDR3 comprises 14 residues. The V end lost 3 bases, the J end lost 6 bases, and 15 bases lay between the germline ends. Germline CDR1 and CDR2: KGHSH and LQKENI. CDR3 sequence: CASSPLGGVREQYF. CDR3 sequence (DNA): TGTGCCAGCTCACCCTTAGGAGGGGTGCGCGAGCAGTACTTC.

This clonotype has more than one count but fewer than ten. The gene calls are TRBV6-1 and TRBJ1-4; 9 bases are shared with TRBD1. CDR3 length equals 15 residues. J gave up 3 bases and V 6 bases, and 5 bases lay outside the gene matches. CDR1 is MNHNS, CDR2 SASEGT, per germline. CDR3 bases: TGTGCCAGCAGCGGCACAGGGGGCTCTAATGAAAAACTGTTTTTT. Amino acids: CASSGTGGSNEKLFF.

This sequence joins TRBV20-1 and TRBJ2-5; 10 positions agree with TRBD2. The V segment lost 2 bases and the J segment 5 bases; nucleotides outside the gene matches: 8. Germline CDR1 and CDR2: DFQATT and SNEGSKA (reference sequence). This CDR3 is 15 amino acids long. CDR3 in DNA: TGCAGTGCTAGACTAGCGGGAGCTTCCCGGGAGACCCAGTACTTC. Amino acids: CSARLAGASRETQYF.

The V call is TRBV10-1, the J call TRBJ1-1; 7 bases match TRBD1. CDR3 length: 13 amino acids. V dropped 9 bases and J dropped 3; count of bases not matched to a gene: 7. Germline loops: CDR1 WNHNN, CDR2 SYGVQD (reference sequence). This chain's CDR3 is CASMTGMDTEAFF. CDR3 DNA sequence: TGCGCCAGTATGACAGGGATGGACACTGAAGCTTTCTTT.

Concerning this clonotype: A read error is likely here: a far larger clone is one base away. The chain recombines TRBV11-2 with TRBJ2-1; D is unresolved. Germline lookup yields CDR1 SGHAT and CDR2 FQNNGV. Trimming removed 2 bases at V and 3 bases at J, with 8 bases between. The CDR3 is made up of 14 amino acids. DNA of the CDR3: TGTGCCAGCAGCTTATGGATTGGCTACAATGAGCAGTTCTTC. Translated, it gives CASSLWIGYNEQFF.

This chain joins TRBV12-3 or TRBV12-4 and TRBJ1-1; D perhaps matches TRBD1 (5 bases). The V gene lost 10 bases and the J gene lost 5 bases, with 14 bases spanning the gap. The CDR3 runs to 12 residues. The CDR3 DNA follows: TGTGCCACCCTGGGGGTTCGGACTGAAGCTTTCTTT. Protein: CATLGVRTEAFF.

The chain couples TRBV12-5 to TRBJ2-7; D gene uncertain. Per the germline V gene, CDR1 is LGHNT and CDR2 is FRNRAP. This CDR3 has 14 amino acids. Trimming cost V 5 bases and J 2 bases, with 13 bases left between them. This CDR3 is CASGPRADAYEQYF. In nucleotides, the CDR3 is TGTGCTAGTGGTCCCCGGGCCGACGCCTACGAGCAGTACTTC.

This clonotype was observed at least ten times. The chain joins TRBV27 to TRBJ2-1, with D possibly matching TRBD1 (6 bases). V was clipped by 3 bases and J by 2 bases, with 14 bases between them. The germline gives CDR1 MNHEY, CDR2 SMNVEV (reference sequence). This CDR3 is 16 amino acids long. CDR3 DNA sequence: TGTGCCAGCAGTTTGACCCGGACAGACCCCTACAATGAGCAGTTCTTC. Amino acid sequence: CASSLTRTDPYNEQFF.

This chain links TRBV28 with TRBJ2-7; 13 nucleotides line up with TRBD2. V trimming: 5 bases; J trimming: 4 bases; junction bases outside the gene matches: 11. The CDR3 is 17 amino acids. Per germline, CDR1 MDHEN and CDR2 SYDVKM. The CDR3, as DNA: TGTGCCAGCAGTCCCTCACTGGGACTAGCGGGATGGTACGAGCAGTACTTC. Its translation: CASSPSLGLAGWYEQYF.

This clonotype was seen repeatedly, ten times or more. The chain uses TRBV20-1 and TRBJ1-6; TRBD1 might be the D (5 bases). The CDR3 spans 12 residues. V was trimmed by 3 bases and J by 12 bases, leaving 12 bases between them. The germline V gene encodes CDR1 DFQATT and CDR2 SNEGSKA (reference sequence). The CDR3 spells CSARQGIGPLHF. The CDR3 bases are TGCAGTGCTAGGCAGGGTATTGGACCCCTCCACTTT.

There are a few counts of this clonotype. For the CDR3, the DNA is TGTGCCAGCAGCCTAGGGCTTTCGGAAGAGACCCAGTACTTC. Translated: CASSLGLSEETQYF. This chain uses TRBV9 with TRBJ2-5; D is uncertain. The germline gives CDR1 SGDLS, CDR2 YYNGEE. The V gene lost 4 bases and the J gene lost 3 bases, with 13 bases spanning the gap. This CDR3 spans 14 amino acids.

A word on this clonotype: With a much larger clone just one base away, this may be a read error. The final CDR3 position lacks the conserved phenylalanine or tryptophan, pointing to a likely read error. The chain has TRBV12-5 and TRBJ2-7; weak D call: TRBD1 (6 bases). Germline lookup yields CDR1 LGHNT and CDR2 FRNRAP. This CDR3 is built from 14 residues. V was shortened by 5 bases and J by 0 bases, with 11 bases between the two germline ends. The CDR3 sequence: CASGPDRPSYEQYS. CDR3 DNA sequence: TGTGCTAGTGGTCCCGACAGGCCCTCCTACGAGCAGTACTCC.

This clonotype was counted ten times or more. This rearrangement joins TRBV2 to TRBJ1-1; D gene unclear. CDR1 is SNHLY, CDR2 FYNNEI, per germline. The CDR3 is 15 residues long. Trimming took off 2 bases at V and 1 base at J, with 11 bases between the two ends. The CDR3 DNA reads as TGTGCCAGCAGTGAACCCCGATGGGGGAACACTGAAGCTTTCTTT. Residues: CASSEPRWGNTEAFF.

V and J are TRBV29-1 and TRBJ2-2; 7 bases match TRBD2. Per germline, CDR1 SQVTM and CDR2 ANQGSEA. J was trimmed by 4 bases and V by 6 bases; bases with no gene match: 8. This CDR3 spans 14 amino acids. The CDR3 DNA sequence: TGCAGCGTCCAGGAGCGGGGAAGCACCGGGGAGCTGTTTTTT. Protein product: CSVQERGSTGELFF.

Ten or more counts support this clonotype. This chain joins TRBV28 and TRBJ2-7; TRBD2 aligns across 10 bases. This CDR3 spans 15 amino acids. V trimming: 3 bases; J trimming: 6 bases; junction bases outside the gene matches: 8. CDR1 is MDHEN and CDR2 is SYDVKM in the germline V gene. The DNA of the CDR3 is TGTGCCAGCAGTTTCCCCCGGACTAGCGGAGCCGAGCAGTACTTC. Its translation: CASSFPRTSGAEQYF.

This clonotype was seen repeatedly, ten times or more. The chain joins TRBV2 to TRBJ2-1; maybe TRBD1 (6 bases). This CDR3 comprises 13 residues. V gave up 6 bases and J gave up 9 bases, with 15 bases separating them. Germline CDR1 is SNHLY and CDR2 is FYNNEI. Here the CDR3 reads CASRNYRVIEQFF. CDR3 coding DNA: TGTGCCAGCAGGAATTACAGGGTGATTGAGCAGTTCTTC.

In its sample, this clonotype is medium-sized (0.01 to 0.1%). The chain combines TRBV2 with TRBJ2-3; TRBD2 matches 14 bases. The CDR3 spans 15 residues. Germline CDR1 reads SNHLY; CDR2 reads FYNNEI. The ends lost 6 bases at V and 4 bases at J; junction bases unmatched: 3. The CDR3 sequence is CASRGTSGSSDTQYF. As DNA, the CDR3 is TGTGCCAGCAGGGGGACTAGCGGGAGTTCAGATACGCAGTATTTT.